The rows below give T cell receptor beta chains drawn from one sample of a study of blood T cell repertoires in COVID-19. Sequenced by immunoSEQ multiplex PCR; TCRdb stores in-frame clones only, minus some. Of about 250,000 clones detected, 70% to 90% appear once; the ten largest clones hold 3% to 3.5%. Sequencing was carried out using peripheral blood. The receptors come from a man aged 18-30 years with active or convalescent COVID-19. The conserved cysteine and the conserved F or W are not part of the CDR3 here. Each record gives: CDR3 length, J gene, V gene, CDR3 protein.

9 TRBJ1-6 TRBV7-9 ASEGGSPLH
12 TRBJ1-5 TRBV19 ASSIDYRGQPQH
13 TRBJ2-2 TRBV24-1 ATSDPGQPSGELF
11 TRBJ1-4 TRBV19 ASSKSINEKLF
12 TRBJ1-1 TRBV29-1 SWARGRVDTEAF
13 TRBJ2-1 TRBV11-3 ASSTSPGGPIEQF
12 TRBJ2-5 TRBV18 ASSEGLAEETQY
11 TRBJ1-2 TRBV6-4 ASSPGTGNGYT
13 TRBJ1-1 TRBV10-3 AIREDPQGFTEAF
8 TRBJ2-5 TRBV29-1 SVGGETQY
16 TRBJ2-7 TRBV3-1/TRBV3-2 ASSPQASRGARTYEQY
11 TRBJ2-7 TRBV7-9 ASRSGTDYEQY
13 TRBJ1-5 TRBV28 ASSLSGQGTQPQH
13 TRBJ1-2 TRBV5-4 ASSSPGEANYGYT
13 TRBJ2-5 TRBV5-1 ASSLGRGFLETQY
15 TRBJ1-3 TRBV9 ASSVVGQKGAGNTIY
14 TRBJ2-1 TRBV5-1 ASSPLLGQSYNEQF
9 TRBJ2-5 TRBV20-1 SAQGLETQY
14 TRBJ1-1 TRBV7-2 ASSSQGPDMNTEAF
11 TRBJ1-2 TRBV7-9 ASSLQGAMGYT
12 TRBJ1-1 TRBV9 ASSGLSPNTEAF
13 TRBJ2-7 TRBV6-5 ASSKTGGPTYEQY
13 TRBJ1-5 TRBV19 ATGVMTMSNQPQH
12 TRBJ2-1 TRBV18 ASSPRTGDNEQF
12 TRBJ1-2 TRBV24-1 ATSDAGTDYGYT
15 TRBJ2-7 TRBV29-1 SVEDLGGGTQAGEQY
13 TRBJ2-5 TRBV15 ATSRRQGSQETQY